This T cell receptor beta chain was identified during a study of shared clonotypes between healthy human individuals. The repertoire was sequenced with immunoSEQ multiplex PCR; TCRdb's copy has only in-frame clones and lacks some. This table has millions of clones, about 92% appearing once. The study enrolled healthy HIV-negative adults without recent acute infections or vaccinations as donors. Sequenced: naive CD4+ T cells sorted from blood. Subset given: CD45RA+ positively selected. The origin of this receptor is a man in his late teens or twenties in good health.

This CDR3 is CAGWGQGTGNTIYF. The CDR3 bases are TGTGCCGGCTGGGGGCAGGGGACTGGAAACACCATATATTTT. The V and J genes are TRBV28 and TRBJ1-3; possibly TRBD1 for D (6 bases). Trimming removed 11 bases at V and 2 bases at J, with 16 bases between. The CDR3 spans 14 residues. The V gene's germline CDR1 is MDHEN and CDR2 SYDVKM.